Listed here is a single TCR beta chain. Its antigen remains unidentified. No qualities accompany the bases; no much larger clone lies one base away. This entry is derived from a study of blood T cell repertoires in COVID-19 (dated by TCRdb to between 2020 and 2021). Background on the whole study: Collaborator samples came from the United States, Italy and Spain and covered acute and convalescent phases of COVID-19. The material from the prospective study consisted of cDNA or gDNA derived from T cells, B-cell-depleted T cells, or PBMCs. Subjects who had been exposed to COVID-19, were actively infected with it, or had recovered from it provided the deeply sampled blood TCRbeta repertoires that made up the dataset. The repertoires were made available in a free public database intended to serve as a resource for research on the immune response to SARS-CoV-2. The samples were drawn from the first 160 participants of the ongoing ImmuneRACE study and from under 1,500 subjects provided by 6 global collaborators. A de-identified subject ID, COVID-19 status, age in years and sex were almost always included in the sample metadata. Where available, HLA class I and class II types were taken from metadata supplied by the sample provider and were not determined by assay-based typing.

TCRbeta CDR3 regions were amplified from genomic DNA by means of the immunoSEQ Assay, a bias-controlled multiplex PCR. Per the authors' processing: Nucleated cell counts per sample were estimated from amplification of reference gene primers within the assay. To quantify the absolute abundance of each unique TCRbeta CDR3 rearrangement, sequence reads were collapsed and filtered. For each sample, productive Simpson clonality was calculated as the square root of Simpson's diversity index across productive rearrangements. TCRdb re-hosts the immuneACCESS table, in-frame sequences only. Its copies lack some clones; in the studies checked, an unresolved V gene accounts for under half of them, and the cause for the rest is not known. V, J and clone size are taken as reported in that table, and D and trimming were inferred from the DNA itself. The sample records hundreds of thousands of clones, under 90% of which are singletons. Around a sixth of the sample is in the top ten clones.

V loses 4 bases, J loses 3 bases, and the germline ends lie 8 bases apart. Sequences SGHNT (CDR1) and YYREEE (CDR2) are obtained from the germline V gene (reference sequence). Including cysteine and phenylalanine, the CDR3 has 12 amino acids. Only CDR3 DNA remains: 36 bases, in frame from the first base. Beyond this particular receptor, the publication reports: How much clinical and demographic metadata was included differed by source and by participant, and the metadata was provided uncurated.

Whole blood was collected in K2EDTA tubes by collaborating institutions according to the institutions' own protocols. For TCRbeta analysis, collaborator samples were shipped as frozen whole blood, as isolated PBMCs, or as DNA extracted from either sample type. This receptor was taken from a woman aged 80 or older with active or convalescent COVID-19. The chain joins TRBV5-4 to TRBJ2-7; there is no confident call for the D gene. Material for sequencing was peripheral blood. The CDR3 loop reads CASSDARYEQYF. The sequenced DNA is TGTGCCAGCAGCGATGCGCGCTACGAGCAGTACTTC.